The present entry profiles one T cell receptor beta chain with its context. Its antigen remains unknown. From germline, CDR1 is LGHNA and CDR2 YNFKEQ. CDR3 size: 15 residues. This entry is derived from a study of blood T cells in healthy people across ages. Regarding the study as a whole: With donor CMV status unknown, expanded clonotype changes were possibly confounded.

Drawing of peripheral blood yielded ten milliliters from each donor. It was with a sample-barcoded 5' primer and a J-beta primer mix that a second PCR of roughly 7 to 11 cycles was run. Each cDNA molecule was tagged by a template-switch adaptor that had 12 random nucleotides. TCRdb used MiXCR to reprocess the 5' RACE reads, holding one entry per CDR3 protein. Counted here are hundreds of thousands of distinct CDR3 sequences, around half occurring once; the ten biggest clones make up approximately 25%. The specimen was blood. The TCR comes from a man of 80 years or more in good health. This sequence joins TRBV4-2 and TRBJ2-5, with 8 bases matching TRBD2. The DNA end lines up better with TRBJ2-7; the J call may be wrong. The CDR3 coding sequence is TGTGCCAGCAGCCAACACGGGAGGGAGCCCGTCGAGCAGTACTTC. It encodes CASSQHGREPVEQYF.